This TCR beta chain is from a study of early T cells in non-severe SARS-CoV-2 infection. The wider study: From unsorted whole blood, bulk RNA was sequenced, and the chains remained unpaired.

Trimming left V 6 bases short and J 2 bases short, with 13 bases between. The germline gives CDR1 SNHLY, CDR2 FYNNEI. The CDR3 has 14 residues. Unique molecular identifiers were added to individual cDNA molecules. TCRdb reprocessed the 5' RACE reads with MiXCR, giving one entry per CDR3 protein. Among around 60,000 distinct CDR3 sequences listed, around 12% were seen once. In this sample, this clonotype turned up a few times. The antigen is undetermined. Study-level points and caveats: Anti-spike CD8 responses were favored in VDJdb matching, and private and CD4 specificities were missed.

The sequencing sample was made of whole blood. V is TRBV2 and J is TRBJ1-1; no clear D gene. The sequence derives from an adult who was a healthcare worker with PCR-confirmed SARS-CoV-2 infection or an uninfected control (not recorded which). The CDR3 DNA is TGTGCCAGCAGGGGGTCGACGTTTAACACTGAAGCTTTCTTT. This gives the protein CASRGSTFNTEAFF.